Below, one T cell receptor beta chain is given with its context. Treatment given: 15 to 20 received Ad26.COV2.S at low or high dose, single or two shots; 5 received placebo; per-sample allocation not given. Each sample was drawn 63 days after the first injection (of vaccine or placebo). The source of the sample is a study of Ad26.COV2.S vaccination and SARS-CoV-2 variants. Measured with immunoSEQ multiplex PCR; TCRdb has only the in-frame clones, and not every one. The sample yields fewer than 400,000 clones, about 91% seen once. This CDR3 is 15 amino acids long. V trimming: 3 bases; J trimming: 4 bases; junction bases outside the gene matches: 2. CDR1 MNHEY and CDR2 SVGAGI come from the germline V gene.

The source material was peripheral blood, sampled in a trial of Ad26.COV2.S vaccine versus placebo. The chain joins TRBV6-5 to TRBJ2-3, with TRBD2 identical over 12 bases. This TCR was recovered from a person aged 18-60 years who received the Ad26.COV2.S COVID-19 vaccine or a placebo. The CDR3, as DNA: TGTGCCAGCAGTTATCTAGCGGGAGGGTCAGATACGCAGTATTTT. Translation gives CASSYLAGGSDTQYF.